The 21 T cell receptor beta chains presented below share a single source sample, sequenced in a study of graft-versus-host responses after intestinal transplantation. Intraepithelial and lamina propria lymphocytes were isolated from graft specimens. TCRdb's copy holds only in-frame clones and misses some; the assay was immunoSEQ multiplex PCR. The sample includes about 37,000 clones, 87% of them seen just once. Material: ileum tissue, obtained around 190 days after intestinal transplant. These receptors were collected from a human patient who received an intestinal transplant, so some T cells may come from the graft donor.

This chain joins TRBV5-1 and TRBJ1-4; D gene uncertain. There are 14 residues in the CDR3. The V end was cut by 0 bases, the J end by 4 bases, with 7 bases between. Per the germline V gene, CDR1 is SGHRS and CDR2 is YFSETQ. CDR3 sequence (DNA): TGCGCCAGCAGCTTGGGAGGGAGTAATGAAAAACTGTTTTTT. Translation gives CASSLGGSNEKLFF.

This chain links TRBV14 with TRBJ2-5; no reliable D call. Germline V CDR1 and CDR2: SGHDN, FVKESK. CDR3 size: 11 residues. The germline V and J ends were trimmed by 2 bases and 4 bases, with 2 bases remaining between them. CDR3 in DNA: TGTGCCAGCAGCCAAACAGAGACCCAGTACTTC. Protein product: CASSQTETQYF.

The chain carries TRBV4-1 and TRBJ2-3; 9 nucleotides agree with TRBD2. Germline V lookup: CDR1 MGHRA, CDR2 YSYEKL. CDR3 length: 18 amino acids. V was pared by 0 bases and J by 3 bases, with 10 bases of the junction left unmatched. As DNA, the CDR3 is TGCGCCAGCAGCCAAGAAGAGGTGCTAGCGGGGTTTACAGATACGCAGTATTTT. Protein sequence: CASSQEEVLAGFTDTQYF.

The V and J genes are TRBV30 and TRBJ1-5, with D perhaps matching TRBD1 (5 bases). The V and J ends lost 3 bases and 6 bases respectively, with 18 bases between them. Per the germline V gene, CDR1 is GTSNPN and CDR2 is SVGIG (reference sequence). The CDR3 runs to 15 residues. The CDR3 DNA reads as TGTGCCTGGAGCATGGGGGTGGGTTTGGGTCAGCCCCAGCATTTT. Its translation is CAWSMGVGLGQPQHF.

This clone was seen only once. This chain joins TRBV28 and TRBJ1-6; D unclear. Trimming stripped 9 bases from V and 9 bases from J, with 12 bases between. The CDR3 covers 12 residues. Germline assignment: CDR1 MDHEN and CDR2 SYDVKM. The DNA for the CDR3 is TGTGCCAGGCCAAAAGGGTTTTCACCCCTCCACTTT. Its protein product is CARPKGFSPLHF.

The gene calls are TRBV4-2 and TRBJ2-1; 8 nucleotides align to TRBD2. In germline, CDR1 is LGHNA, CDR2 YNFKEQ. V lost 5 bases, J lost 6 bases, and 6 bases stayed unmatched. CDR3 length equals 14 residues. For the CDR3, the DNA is TGTGCCAGCAGCTCAGCGGGAGAGGGCAATGAGCAGTTCTTC. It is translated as CASSSAGEGNEQFF.

The CDR3 region is CAIMPGLTYEQYF. CDR3 DNA sequence: TGTGCCATCATGCCGGGACTGACCTACGAGCAGTACTTC. The chain has TRBV10-3 and TRBJ2-7, with TRBD2 as a possible D gene (6 bases). There are 13 residues in the CDR3. Germline V gene sequence: CDR1 ENHRY, CDR2 SYGVKD. The V gene lost 7 bases and the J gene lost 2 bases, with 12 bases spanning the gap.

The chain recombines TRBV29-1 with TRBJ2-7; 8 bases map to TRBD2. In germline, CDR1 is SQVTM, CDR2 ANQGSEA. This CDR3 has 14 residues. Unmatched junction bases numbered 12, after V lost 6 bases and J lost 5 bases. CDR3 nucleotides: TGCAGCGTCCAGCGGGAGATCTTCGTCAACGAGCAGTACTTC. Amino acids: CSVQREIFVNEQYF.

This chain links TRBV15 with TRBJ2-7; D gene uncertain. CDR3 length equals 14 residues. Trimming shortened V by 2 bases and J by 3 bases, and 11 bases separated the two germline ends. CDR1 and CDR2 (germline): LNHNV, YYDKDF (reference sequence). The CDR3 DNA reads TGTGCCACCAGCAGAACGTTAGGGCGCTACGAGCAGTACTTC. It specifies CATSRTLGRYEQYF.

The CDR3: CASSLIRGGEQFF. The CDR3 nucleotides are TGTGCCAGCAGTTTAATACGAGGGGGTGAGCAGTTCTTC. J is TRBJ2-1 and V is TRBV27, with a tentative D call TRBD1 (6 bases). V was clipped by 2 bases and J by 9 bases, with 11 bases between them. The CDR3 loop spans 13 amino acids. CDR1 is MNHEY, CDR2 SMNVEV, per germline (reference sequence).

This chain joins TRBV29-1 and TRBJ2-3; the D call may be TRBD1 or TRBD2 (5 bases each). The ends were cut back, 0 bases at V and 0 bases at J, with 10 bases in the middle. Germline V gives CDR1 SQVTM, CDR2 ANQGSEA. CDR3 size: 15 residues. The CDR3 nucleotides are TGCAGCGTTGAAGATGTAGGGACGAGCACAGATACGCAGTATTTT. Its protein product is CSVEDVGTSTDTQYF.

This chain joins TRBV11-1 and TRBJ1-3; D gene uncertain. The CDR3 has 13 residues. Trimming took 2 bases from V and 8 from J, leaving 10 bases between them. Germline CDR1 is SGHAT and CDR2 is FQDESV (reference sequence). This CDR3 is CASSLNPGDTIYF. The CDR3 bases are TGTGCCAGCAGCTTAAACCCCGGAGACACCATATATTTT.

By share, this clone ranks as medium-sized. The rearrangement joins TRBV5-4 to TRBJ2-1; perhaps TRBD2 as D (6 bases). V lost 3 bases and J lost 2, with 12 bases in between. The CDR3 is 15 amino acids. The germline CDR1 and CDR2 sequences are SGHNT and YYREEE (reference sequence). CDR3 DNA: TGTGCCAGCAGCTCGGAAAGCGGGCCCTACAATGAGCAGTTCTTC. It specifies CASSSESGPYNEQFF.

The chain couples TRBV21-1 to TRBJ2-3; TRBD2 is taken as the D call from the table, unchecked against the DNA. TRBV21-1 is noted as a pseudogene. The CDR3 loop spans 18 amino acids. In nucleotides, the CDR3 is TGTGCCAGCAGCAAAGTAGGACTAGCGGGGGGCCCAACAGATACGCAGTATTTT. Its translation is CASSKVGLAGGPTDTQYF.

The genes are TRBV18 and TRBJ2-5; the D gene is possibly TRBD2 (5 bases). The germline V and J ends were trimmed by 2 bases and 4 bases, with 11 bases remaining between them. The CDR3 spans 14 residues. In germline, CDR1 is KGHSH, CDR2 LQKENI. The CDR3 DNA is TGTGCCAGCTCACCAACTAGTGATAGAGAGACCCAGTACTTC. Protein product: CASSPTSDRETQYF.

Here the CDR3 reads CASSSPTGLDTGELFF. The CDR3 DNA follows: TGTGCCAGCAGTTCTCCAACAGGGCTGGACACCGGGGAGCTGTTTTTT. The chain employs TRBV6-5 and TRBJ2-2; D possibly corresponds to TRBD1 (6 bases). The V end was cut by 4 bases, the J end by 3 bases, with 15 bases between. This CDR3 has 16 amino acids. Germline CDR1 and CDR2: MNHEY and SVGAGI.

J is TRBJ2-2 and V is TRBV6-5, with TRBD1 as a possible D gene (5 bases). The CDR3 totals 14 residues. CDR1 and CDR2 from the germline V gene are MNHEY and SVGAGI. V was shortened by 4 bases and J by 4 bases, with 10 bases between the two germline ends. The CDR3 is CASSFRQTTGELFF. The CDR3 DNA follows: TGTGCCAGCAGTTTCAGACAGACCACCGGGGAGCTGTTTTTT.

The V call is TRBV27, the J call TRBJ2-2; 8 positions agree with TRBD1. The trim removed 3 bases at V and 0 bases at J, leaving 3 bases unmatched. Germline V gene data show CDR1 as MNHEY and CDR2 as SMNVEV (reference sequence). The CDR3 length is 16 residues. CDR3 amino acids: CASSFWTGSNTGELFF. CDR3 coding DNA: TGTGCCAGCAGTTTTTGGACAGGGTCGAACACCGGGGAGCTGTTTTTT.

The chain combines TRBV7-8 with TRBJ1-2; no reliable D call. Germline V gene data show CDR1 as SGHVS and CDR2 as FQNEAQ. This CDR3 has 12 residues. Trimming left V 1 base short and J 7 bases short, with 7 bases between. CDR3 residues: CASSLEAGGYTF. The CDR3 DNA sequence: TGTGCCAGCAGCTTAGAGGCGGGTGGCTACACCTTC.

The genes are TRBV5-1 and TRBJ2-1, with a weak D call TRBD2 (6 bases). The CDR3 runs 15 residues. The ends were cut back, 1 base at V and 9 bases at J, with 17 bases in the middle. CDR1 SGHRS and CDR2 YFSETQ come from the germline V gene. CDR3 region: CASSLTGANRGEQFF. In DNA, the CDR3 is TGCGCCAGCAGCTTGACGGGAGCTAATCGCGGTGAGCAGTTCTTC.

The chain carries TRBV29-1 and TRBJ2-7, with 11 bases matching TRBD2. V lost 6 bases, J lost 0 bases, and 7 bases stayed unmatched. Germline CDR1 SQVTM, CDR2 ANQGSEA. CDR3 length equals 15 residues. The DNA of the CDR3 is TGCAGCGTGGGAACTAGCGGGAGAAGCTCCTACGAGCAGTACTTC. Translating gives CSVGTSGRSSYEQYF.